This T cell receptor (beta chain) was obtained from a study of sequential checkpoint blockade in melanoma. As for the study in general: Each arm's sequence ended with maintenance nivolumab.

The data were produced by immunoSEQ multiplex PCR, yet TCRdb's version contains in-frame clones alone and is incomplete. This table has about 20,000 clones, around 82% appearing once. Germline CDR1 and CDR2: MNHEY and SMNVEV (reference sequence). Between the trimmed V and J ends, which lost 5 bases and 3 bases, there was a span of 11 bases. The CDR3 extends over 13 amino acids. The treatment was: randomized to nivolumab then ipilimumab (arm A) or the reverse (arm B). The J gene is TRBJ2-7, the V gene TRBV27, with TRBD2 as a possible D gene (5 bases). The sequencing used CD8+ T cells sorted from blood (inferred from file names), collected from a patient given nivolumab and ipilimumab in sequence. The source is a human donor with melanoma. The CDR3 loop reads CASSRGPSYEQYF. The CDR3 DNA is TGTGCCAGCAGTAGAGGGCCGAGCTACGAGCAGTACTTC.